A selection of T cell receptor beta chains follows, all from one sample in a study of control samples from healthy donors and cancer patients. Generated by immunoSEQ multiplex PCR, the TCRdb table keeps only in-frame clones and is missing some. The table records fewer than 95,000 clones, 91% of them present only once. Sample: blood. Receptors were obtained from a man aged 25-45 years in good health. CDR3s include the opening cysteine and the closing phenylalanine or tryptophan. D genes are given only for firm matches. Rows give clone size only sometimes, using once, few, many, or a class for an expanded clone.

V: TRBV15; D: TRBD2; size: -; J: TRBJ2-4; DNA: TGTGCCACCAGCAGAGACCTAGCGGGAGGGGGAAACATTCAGTACTTC; CDR3: CATSRDLAGGGNIQYF
V: TRBV6-5; D: -; size: -; J: TRBJ2-7; DNA: TGTGCCAGCAGCTACAGGGTCCGATCCTACGAGCAGTACTTC; CDR3: CASSYRVRSYEQYF
V: TRBV19; D: TRBD1; size: -; J: TRBJ1-1; DNA: TGTGCCAGTAGTCCAGGGACAGGGAGGAACACTGAAGCTTTCTTT; CDR3: CASSPGTGRNTEAFF
V: TRBV2; D: TRBD2; size: -; J: TRBJ2-7; DNA: TGTGCCAGCAGTGACGGGACTAGCGGGACGGGGGACGAGCAGTACTTC; CDR3: CASSDGTSGTGDEQYF
V: TRBV10-3; D: TRBD2; size: once; J: TRBJ2-5; DNA: TGTGCCACCCGCCCGGCTAGCGGTCGACCCGGGGTTACCCAGTACTTC; CDR3: CATRPASGRPGVTQYF
V: TRBV6-5; D: -; size: once; J: TRBJ1-5; DNA: TGTGCCTTAAGCCCACCCGCGGGTGGTCCGGCCCAGCATTTT; CDR3: CALSPPAGGPAQHF
V: TRBV3-1/TRBV3-2; D: TRBD2; size: few; J: TRBJ2-1; DNA: TGTGCCAGCAGCCAAGGGGGTCTAGCGGGGAACAATGAGCAGTTCTTC; CDR3: CASSQGGLAGNNEQFF
V: TRBV25-1; D: TRBD2; size: -; J: TRBJ2-5; DNA: TGTGCCAGCAGTGAGGGCGGGAGAGGGAAAGAGACCCAGTACTTC; CDR3: CASSEGGRGKETQYF
V: TRBV5-4; D: TRBD1; size: -; J: TRBJ1-2; DNA: TGTGCCAGCAGCTTGGCCCCAGGGGGGGGCTACACCTTC; CDR3: CASSLAPGGGYTF
V: TRBV4-3; D: TRBD1; size: -; J: TRBJ1-5; DNA: TGCGCCAGCAGCCAAGAGACAGGGGAGGGCAATCAGCCCCAGCATTTT; CDR3: CASSQETGEGNQPQHF
V: TRBV25-1; D: TRBD1; size: -; J: TRBJ1-6; DNA: TGTGCCAGCAGCGATACAGGGGCCGGGTCACCCCTCCACTTT; CDR3: CASSDTGAGSPLHF
V: TRBV7-2; D: TRBD1; size: -; J: TRBJ2-7; DNA: TGTGCCAGCAGCCACAGGGGTCCCACCTACGAGCAGTACTTC; CDR3: CASSHRGPTYEQYF
V: TRBV4-2; D: TRBD2; size: -; J: TRBJ2-7; DNA: TGTGCCAGCAGCCAAGTCGGGACTAGCGGCGAGCAGTACTTC; CDR3: CASSQVGTSGEQYF
V: TRBV5-1; D: -; size: -; J: TRBJ1-1; DNA: TGCGCCAGCAGCCCCGCCCTATCGGGGAACACTGAAGCTTTCTTT; CDR3: CASSPALSGNTEAFF
V: TRBV9; D: -; size: few; J: TRBJ1-1; DNA: TGTGCCAGCAGCGGGCAGTACACTGAAGCTTTCTTT; CDR3: CASSGQYTEAFF
V: TRBV7-6; D: TRBD2; size: -; J: TRBJ2-2; DNA: TGTGCCAGCAGCCCCGGACTAGCGGGGGAAACCGGGGAGCTGTTTTTT; CDR3: CASSPGLAGETGELFF
V: TRBV7-9; D: TRBD2; size: -; J: TRBJ2-5; DNA: TGTGCCAGCAGCTTAGAGTATCTAGCGGCGGGGGAGACCCAGTACTTC; CDR3: CASSLEYLAAGETQYF
V: TRBV5-5; D: -; size: -; J: TRBJ1-5; DNA: TGTGCCAGCAGCTTGGCAGGAGGTAATCAGCCCCAGCATTTT; CDR3: CASSLAGGNQPQHF
V: TRBV3-1/TRBV3-2; D: -; size: -; J: TRBJ1-1; DNA: TGTGCCAGCAGCCAAGATCTGCGGATACCTGAAGCTTTCTTT; CDR3: CASSQDLRIPEAFF
V: TRBV15; D: -; size: -; J: TRBJ2-7; DNA: TGTGCCACCAGCAGAGACACCTACGAGCAGTACTTC; CDR3: CATSRDTYEQYF
V: TRBV5-1; D: -; size: few; J: TRBJ1-2; DNA: TGCGCCAGCAGCTCGCAGGGGAATGACTATGGCTACACCTTC; CDR3: CASSSQGNDYGYTF
V: TRBV5-4; D: -; size: -; J: TRBJ2-2; DNA: TGTGCCAGTTACGGGCCAACCGGGGAGCTGTTTTTT; CDR3: CASYGPTGELFF
V: TRBV7-9; D: TRBD1; size: -; J: TRBJ1-1; DNA: TGTGCCAGCAGCTTTCGGACAGGACACACTGAAGCTTTCTTT; CDR3: CASSFRTGHTEAFF
V: TRBV9; D: -; size: -; J: TRBJ2-7; DNA: TGTGCCAGCAGTAGCGTCTCCAAGAGCTCCTACGAGCAGTACTTC; CDR3: CASSSVSKSSYEQYF
V: TRBV19; D: TRBD2; size: -; J: TRBJ2-5; DNA: TGTGCCAGTAGATCGGGACTAGCGGGAAAAGAGACCCAGTACTTC; CDR3: CASRSGLAGKETQYF
V: TRBV12-5; D: TRBD2; size: -; J: TRBJ2-1; DNA: TGTGCTAGTGGTTTTCCACTAGCGGTTATCAATGAGCAGTTCTTC; CDR3: CASGFPLAVINEQFF
V: TRBV19; D: -; size: once; J: TRBJ1-6; DNA: TGTGCCAGTAGTTTTCAGGGTAATTCACCCCTCCACTTT; CDR3: CASSFQGNSPLHF
V: TRBV18; D: -; size: -; J: TRBJ1-4; DNA: TGTGCCAGCTCCCGTTCGAGAGGCCTCAGTGCAACTACTAATGAAAAACTGTTTTTT; CDR3: CASSRSRGLSATTNEKLFF
V: TRBV6-6; D: -; size: -; J: TRBJ1-3; DNA: TGTGCCAGCAGTTCCCCCGCTTCTGGAAACACCATATATTTT; CDR3: CASSSPASGNTIYF
V: TRBV5-4; D: TRBD1; size: -; J: TRBJ2-7; DNA: TGTGCCAGCAGCGTAAGCCTCGACAGGGTCAACGAGCAGTACTTC; CDR3: CASSVSLDRVNEQYF
V: TRBV13; D: -; size: -; J: TRBJ2-7; DNA: TGTGCCAGCAGCGCCGGGGCCTCCACCGGGGGCTACGAGCAGTACTTC; CDR3: CASSAGASTGGYEQYF
V: TRBV6-5; D: -; size: once; J: TRBJ1-1; DNA: TGTGCCAGCAGCAGGACGGAGAACACTGAAGCTTTCTTT; CDR3: CASSRTENTEAFF
V: TRBV18; D: TRBD1; size: -; J: TRBJ1-1; DNA: TGTGCCAGCTCACCGCCTCGTGGGACAGTGAACACTGAAGCTTTCTTT; CDR3: CASSPPRGTVNTEAFF
V: TRBV3-1/TRBV3-2; D: -; size: -; J: TRBJ2-7; DNA: TGTGCCAGCAGCCAGGAAGGGGCGTCCTACGAGCAGTACTTC; CDR3: CASSQEGASYEQYF
V: TRBV29-1; D: -; size: -; J: TRBJ1-1; DNA: TGCAGCTCTTGGACGCGAGACACTGAGGCTTTCTTT; CDR3: CSSWTRDTEAFF
V: TRBV18; D: TRBD1; size: -; J: TRBJ2-7; DNA: TGTGCCAGCTCACAGGACAGGGTGGAGCAGTACTTC; CDR3: CASSQDRVEQYF
V: TRBV5-1; D: -; size: -; J: TRBJ1-2; DNA: TGCGCCAGCAGCTTGGGTATTATCGGGACAATATTCTACCGACTCAATAACTATGGCTACACCTTC; CDR3: CASSLGIIGTIFYRLNNYGYTF
V: TRBV28; D: -; size: once; J: TRBJ1-2; DNA: TGTGCCAGCAGTCCGGAGGGGGGTTGGTATGGCTACACCTTC; CDR3: CASSPEGGWYGYTF
V: TRBV27; D: TRBD2; size: -; J: TRBJ2-5; DNA: TGTGCCAGCAGTTTGGGGGCTAGCGGGACTAGAGAGACCCAGTACTTC; CDR3: CASSLGASGTRETQYF
V: TRBV7-3; D: -; size: -; J: TRBJ2-1; DNA: TGTGCCAGCAGCCCTATCCTTGGTGGACCGGATGAGCAGTTCTTC; CDR3: CASSPILGGPDEQFF
V: TRBV19; D: TRBD1; size: -; J: TRBJ1-6; DNA: TGTGCCAGTAAGCGGGACAGCTATAATTCACCCCTCCACTTT; CDR3: CASKRDSYNSPLHF
V: TRBV28; D: -; size: -; J: TRBJ1-2; DNA: TGTGCCAGCAGTTTAAGCGGATCCTCGGGATATGGCTACACCTTC; CDR3: CASSLSGSSGYGYTF
V: TRBV2; D: TRBD1; size: -; J: TRBJ2-3; DNA: TGTGCCAGCAGTGAGGGGGACAGGGGGTTCACAGATACGCAGTATTTT; CDR3: CASSEGDRGFTDTQYF
V: TRBV7-9; D: TRBD1; size: once; J: TRBJ2-1; DNA: TGTGCCAGCAGCTACGGGACAGGGGCCTACAATGAGCAGTTCTTC; CDR3: CASSYGTGAYNEQFF
V: TRBV5-6; D: TRBD1; size: once; J: TRBJ2-3; DNA: TGTGCCAGCAGCCTTGGGACAGCTACTAGCACAGATACGCAGTATTTT; CDR3: CASSLGTATSTDTQYF
V: TRBV5-4; D: -; size: few; J: TRBJ1-2; DNA: TGTGCCAGCAGCTTAGATGTCTATGGCTACACCTTC; CDR3: CASSLDVYGYTF
V: TRBV6-5; D: -; size: -; J: TRBJ1-1; DNA: TGTGCCAGCAGTTACTCAGGGAGGACTGAAGCTTTCTTT; CDR3: CASSYSGRTEAFF
V: TRBV5-1; D: -; size: once; J: TRBJ2-1; DNA: TGCGCCAGCAGCCCGGTCACTGAGTGGTATGAGCAGTTCTTC; CDR3: CASSPVTEWYEQFF
V: TRBV4-2; D: TRBD1; size: few; J: TRBJ1-2; DNA: TGTGCCAGCAGCCATCGGGACAGCGGTAATGGCTACACCTTC; CDR3: CASSHRDSGNGYTF
V: TRBV5-6; D: TRBD1; size: -; J: TRBJ2-3; DNA: TGTGCCAGCAGCCCGGGACAGGGACGCACAGATACGCAGTATTTT; CDR3: CASSPGQGRTDTQYF
V: TRBV28; D: TRBD1; size: -; J: TRBJ1-1; DNA: TGTGCCAGCAGGCCGGGACAGGGTAGAACTGAAGCTTTCTTT; CDR3: CASRPGQGRTEAFF